A single sample gave rise to the 20 T cell receptor beta chains below, sequenced in a study of shared T cell receptors in the human thymus. TCRdb keeps only in-frame clones here, not all; method: immunoSEQ multiplex PCR. The sample yields about 710,000 clones, approximately 89% seen once. These data were also filed under a second study, of human thymus T cells.

The sample was thymocytes. These receptors all stem from a boy under two years old with a congenital heart defect.

This sequence joins TRBV28 and TRBJ1-5; tentative D call: TRBD1 (6 bases). The V end was cut by 6 bases, the J end by 4 bases, with 10 bases between. The germline gives CDR1 MDHEN, CDR2 SYDVKM. The CDR3 covers 13 residues. The CDR3 here is CASRRTGNQPQHF. CDR3 bases: TGTGCCAGCAGACGAACAGGGAATCAGCCCCAGCATTTT.

The chain recombines TRBV14 with TRBJ2-7; 11 bases agree with TRBD1. The germline V gene has CDR1 SGHDN and CDR2 FVKESK. The J segment lost 4 bases and the V segment lost 3 bases, leaving 8 bases of the junction unmatched. The CDR3 loop spans 16 amino acids. The chain's CDR3 is CASSHGTRDRGYEQYF. DNA of the CDR3: TGTGCCAGCAGCCATGGGACCCGGGACAGGGGGTACGAGCAGTACTTC. The whole variable domain, filled in from reference TRBV14 and TRBJ2-7, reads EAGVTQFPSHSVIEKGQTVTLRCDPISGHDNLYWYRRVMGKEIKFLLHFVKESKQDESGMPNNRFLAERTGGTYSTLKVQPAELEDSGVYFCASSHGTRDRGYEQYFGPGTRLTVT.

The CDR3 DNA reads as TGTGCCAGCAGCCAAAATCCGGGACAGGGTACCCATCCTCAAGAGACCCAGTACTTC. The encoded protein is CASSQNPGQGTHPQETQYF. V and J are TRBV7-3 and TRBJ2-5, with 9 bases aligning to TRBD1. The germline gives CDR1 SGHTA, CDR2 FQGTGA. Trimming at V came to 5 bases and at J to 2 bases, leaving 18 bases not matched to a gene. The CDR3 covers 19 residues.

The rearrangement uses TRBV4-3 and TRBJ2-7; a weak D match, TRBD1 (6 bases). V lost 4 bases to trimming and J lost 2 bases, with 21 bases between them. CDR1 and CDR2 (germline): LGHNA, YSLEER. The CDR3 runs 17 residues. CDR3 loop: CASSLTLTGHLTYEQYF. The CDR3 DNA follows: TGCGCCAGCAGCCTCACTCTGACGGGACACCTTACCTACGAGCAGTACTTC.

The chain employs TRBV4-2 and TRBJ2-5; 11 positions match TRBD2. The germline gives CDR1 LGHNA, CDR2 YNFKEQ. The CDR3 is 18 residues long. V was clipped by 0 bases and J by 4 bases; unmatched bases: 10. The CDR3 sequence is CASSQERVSGGARETQYF. Written as DNA, the CDR3 is TGTGCCAGCAGCCAAGAAAGAGTTAGCGGGGGGGCCCGAGAGACCCAGTACTTC.

V usage is TRBV6-1 and J usage is TRBJ2-1, with D possibly TRBD1 on 5 matching bases. CDR3 length: 14 amino acids. Germline V gene sequence: CDR1 MNHNS, CDR2 SASEGT. V shed 6 bases and J shed 2 bases, with 11 bases lying between them. This chain's CDR3 is CASRPGWAYNEQFF. The CDR3 nucleotides are TGTGCCAGCAGGCCAGGGTGGGCCTACAATGAGCAGTTCTTC.

The rearrangement joins TRBV7-6 to TRBJ2-7, with 7 bases aligning to TRBD1. The CDR3 spans 15 residues. V shed 5 bases and J 2 bases; nucleotides not matched to a gene: 9. Germline-derived CDR1 and CDR2 are SGHVS and FNYEAQ. As DNA, the CDR3 is TGTGCCAGCAGCCCAGGGACAGCCTACCCCTACGAGCAGTACTTC. Its protein is CASSPGTAYPYEQYF.

The chain recombines TRBV25-1 with TRBJ2-1, with 8 bases identical to TRBD2. The germline CDR1 and CDR2 sequences are MGHDK and SYGVNS. The J segment lost 5 bases and the V segment lost 5 bases, leaving 11 bases of the junction unmatched. CDR3 length: 16 residues. CDR3 in amino acids: CASSSPQRETNNEQFF. The CDR3 DNA reads TGTGCCAGCAGTTCTCCGCAGCGGGAGACGAACAATGAGCAGTTCTTC.

This chain connects TRBV2 to TRBJ2-7; maybe TRBD1 (5 bases). V lost 7 bases and J lost 7, with 8 bases in between. This CDR3 comprises 10 residues. Germline CDR1 and CDR2: SNHLY and FYNNEI. The CDR3 region is CASKGNEQYF. CDR3 in DNA: TGTGCCAGCAAGGGGAATGAGCAGTACTTC.

The rearrangement links TRBV6-5 to TRBJ1-2; TRBD1 aligns across 9 bases. The germline gives CDR1 MNHEY, CDR2 SVGAGI. The CDR3 is made up of 14 amino acids. The junction had 6 bases not matched to a gene; V was cut back by 8 bases and J by 2 bases. CDR3: CASRRTGVNYGYTF. The CDR3 DNA follows: TGTGCCAGCCGGAGGACAGGGGTGAACTATGGCTACACCTTC.

The chain uses TRBV6-5 and TRBJ1-1, with TRBD1 as a possible D gene (5 bases). V dropped 4 bases and J dropped 1 base, with 10 bases sitting between them. Germline V CDR1 and CDR2: MNHEY, SVGAGI. The CDR3 is 14 amino acids. CDR3 in DNA: TGTGCCAGCAGTTCTTCAACAGGGAACACTGAAGCTTTCTTT. The encoded protein is CASSSSTGNTEAFF.

The rearrangement uses TRBV5-1 and TRBJ1-2; 9 nucleotides agree with TRBD1. Germline trimming cut 4 bases from V and 5 bases from J; bases unmatched to any gene: 9. CDR1 is SGHRS and CDR2 is YFSETQ in the germline V gene. CDR3 size: 15 residues. The CDR3 protein is CASSLWGQGRYGYTF. DNA of the CDR3: TGCGCCAGCAGCCTCTGGGGACAGGGTAGGTATGGCTACACCTTC.

The rearrangement links TRBV4-1 to TRBJ2-1; 11 bases match TRBD2. Germline V gene lookup returns CDR1 MGHRA and CDR2 YSYEKL. The CDR3 has 18 amino acids. Trimming removed 0 bases from V and 4 bases from J; junction bases left unmatched: 8. The CDR3 sequence: CASSQELPGTSGYNEQFF. The CDR3 coding sequence is TGCGCCAGCAGCCAAGAACTCCCCGGGACTAGCGGTTACAATGAGCAGTTCTTC.

This chain uses TRBV25-1 with TRBJ2-6; D not resolved. Germline CDR1 reads MGHDK; CDR2 reads SYGVNS. The V end was cut by 4 bases, the J end by 2 bases, with 9 bases between. This CDR3 spans 15 amino acids. CDR3 sequence: CASSVQVAGANVLTF. The CDR3 DNA is TGTGCCAGCAGTGTTCAGGTCGCTGGGGCCAACGTCCTGACTTTC.

The chain employs TRBV2 and TRBJ1-5, with D maybe TRBD1 (5 bases). Trimming stripped 7 bases from V and 0 bases from J, with 19 bases between. The CDR3 is 17 amino acids. Germline V gives CDR1 SNHLY, CDR2 FYNNEI. This chain's CDR3 is CASTPRDLRHSNQPQHF. CDR3 DNA: TGTGCCAGCACCCCCCGGGACTTACGACATAGCAATCAGCCCCAGCATTTT.

V usage is TRBV11-2 and J usage is TRBJ2-5; 10 bases line up with TRBD2. Per the germline V gene, CDR1 is SGHAT and CDR2 is FQNNGV. V shed 1 base, J shed 0 bases, and the junction held 5 bases outside the gene matches. The CDR3 is 17 residues long. CDR3 protein: CASSLGGLASYQETQYF. DNA of the CDR3: TGTGCCAGCAGCTTAGGGGGACTAGCGTCGTACCAAGAGACCCAGTACTTC.

The J gene is TRBJ1-1, the V gene TRBV5-1; no reliable D call. The germline CDR1 and CDR2 sequences are SGHRS and YFSETQ. V gave up 5 bases and J gave up 1 base, with 9 bases separating them. The CDR3 totals 13 residues. The CDR3 is CASSSNPNTEAFF. CDR3 coding DNA: TGCGCCAGCAGTTCCAATCCGAACACTGAAGCTTTCTTT.

This chain links TRBV14 with TRBJ1-3, with 8 bases lining up with TRBD1. Trimming took 3 bases from V and 6 from J; bases not matched to a gene: 7. This CDR3 has 15 amino acids. The germline gives CDR1 SGHDN, CDR2 FVKESK. The CDR3: CASSQSRGRKNTIYF. In DNA form, the CDR3 reads TGTGCCAGCAGCCAGAGCAGGGGGCGAAAAAACACCATATATTTT.

J is TRBJ1-1 and V is TRBV7-2, with TRBD1 matching over 10 bases. Germline lookup yields CDR1 SGHTA and CDR2 FQGNSA. V lost 6 bases to trimming and J lost 4 bases; unmatched junction nucleotides: 5. The CDR3 consists of 14 residues. CDR3 in DNA: TGTGCCAGCAGGATGGGACAGGGGTTCACTGAAGCTTTCTTT. Its translation is CASRMGQGFTEAFF. Filled out from reference TRBV7-2 and TRBJ1-1, the complete variable domain reads GAGVSQSPSNKVTEKGKDVELRCDPISGHTALYWYRQSLGQGLEFLIYFQGNSAPDKSGLPSDRFSAERTGGSVSTLTIQRTQQEDSAVYLCASRMGQGFTEAFFGQGTRLTVV.

In its sample, this clone was seen a few times. This chain joins TRBV7-8 and TRBJ1-5, with 10 bases lining up with TRBD1. This CDR3 region has 17 residues. Germline V lookup: CDR1 SGHVS, CDR2 FQNEAQ. V was clipped by 4 bases and J by 1 base; unmatched bases: 7. The chain's CDR3 is CASSSRTGGLSNQPQHF. CDR3 in DNA: TGTGCCAGCAGCTCTAGGACAGGGGGATTAAGCAATCAGCCCCAGCATTTT.